These 31 T cell receptor beta chains share one sample of origin, sequenced in a study of cytomegalovirus exposure and HLA in healthy donors. The table came from immunoSEQ multiplex PCR; TCRdb's copy has only in-frame clones and leaves some out. The sample has under 200,000 clones; approximately 89% are singletons. Sequencing was done on a sample of PBMCs. These TCRs come from a man aged 18 to 29 in good health and CMV-seropositive.

The CDR3 DNA reads TGTGCCAGCAGCGTAGCTAGCGGGAGCACCGGGGAGCTGTTTTTT. It codes for CASSVASGSTGELFF. The chain links TRBV9 to TRBJ2-2; 10 nucleotides align to TRBD2. Germline V gene data show CDR1 as SGDLS and CDR2 as YYNGEE. The length of the CDR3 is 15 residues. V shed 0 bases and J 4 bases; nucleotides not matched to a gene: 0.

The genes are TRBV18 and TRBJ2-5, with TRBD1 matching 10 bases. The CDR3 has 15 amino acids. From germline, CDR1 is KGHSH and CDR2 LQKENI. V shed 3 bases, J shed 2 bases, and the junction held 3 bases outside the gene matches. Here the CDR3 DNA reads TGTGCCAGCTCACCCTGGGACAGGGGACAAGAGACCCAGTACTTC. Its translation is CASSPWDRGQETQYF.

The chain recombines TRBV27 with TRBJ1-5; D remains unclear. V was pared by 8 bases and J by 2 bases, with 16 bases between. The CDR3 length is 15 residues. In germline, CDR1 is MNHEY, CDR2 SMNVEV (reference sequence). The CDR3, as DNA: TGTGCCAGCTCGATGACTGGAGCGGGCAATCAGCCCCAGCATTTT. As protein: CASSMTGAGNQPQHF.

The V gene is TRBV5-1, the J gene TRBJ2-5, with 12 bases aligning to TRBD2. The V and J ends lost 1 base and 5 bases, in that order; junction bases with no gene match: 9. The CDR3 is made up of 17 amino acids. Germline CDR1 reads SGHRS; CDR2 reads YFSETQ. CDR3 bases: TGCGCCAGCAGCTTGTCTAGCGGGAGGGCCGCGCGTGAGACCCAGTACTTC. Amino acids: CASSLSSGRAARETQYF. The full variable domain, with the rest looked up from reference TRBV5-1 and TRBJ2-5, is KAGVTQTPRYLIKTRGQQVTLSCSPISGHRSVSWYQQTPGQGLQFLFEYFSETQRNKGNFPGRFSGRQFSNSRSEMNVSTLELGDSALYLCASSLSSGRAARETQYFGPGTRLLVL.

The chain is built from TRBV27 and TRBJ2-7; D remains ambiguous. V was pared by 2 bases and J by 3 bases, with 17 bases between. CDR1 MNHEY and CDR2 SMNVEV come from the germline V gene (reference sequence). This CDR3 has 16 amino acids. The CDR3 DNA reads TGTGCCAGCAGTTTAAATAGTGCAGGTATCTACTACGAGCAGTACTTC. Its protein is CASSLNSAGIYYEQYF.

The V call is TRBV9, the J call TRBJ2-1, with 10 bases matching TRBD2. Germline CDR1 and CDR2: SGDLS and YYNGEE. V gave up 4 bases and J gave up 8 bases; unmatched junction bases: 9. The CDR3 covers 15 residues. CDR3 protein: CASSLGLAGVDEQFF. CDR3 sequence (DNA): TGTGCCAGCAGCCTGGGGCTAGCGGGAGTAGATGAGCAGTTCTTC.

This clone was observed a handful of times. The chain has TRBV27 and TRBJ2-2; 10 bases map to TRBD1. The CDR3 consists of 14 residues. V was pared by 9 bases and J by 6 bases, with 7 bases of the junction left unmatched. Germline V gives CDR1 MNHEY, CDR2 SMNVEV (reference sequence). CDR3 loop: CASAGGTGAGELFF. CDR3 sequence (DNA): TGTGCCAGTGCCGGGGGGACAGGGGCCGGGGAGCTGTTTTTT.

The table lists this clone with a count of one. DNA of the CDR3: TGTGCCAGCAGCCCCGGGGTGCGGGAGGCCTTATCCAGCTCCTACAATGAGCAGTTCTTC. This gives the protein CASSPGVREALSSSYNEQFF. V is TRBV7-3 and J is TRBJ2-1, with TRBD2 matching 8 bases. The V gene's germline CDR1 is SGHTA and CDR2 FQGTGA. Trimming took 5 bases from V and 0 from J; bases not matched to a gene: 18. The CDR3 sequence is 20 residues long.

As for this clone: A read error is likely, as this CDR3 ends without the conserved phenylalanine or tryptophan. It is unclear where the CDR3 begins or ends on the DNA, so no DNA is shown, and the CDR3 is as TCRdb lists it. The gene calls are TRBV20-1 and TRBJ2-6; TRBD2, the table's D call, was not compared with the DNA. Inclusive of both ends, the CDR3 amounts to 11 amino acids. The germline CDR1 and CDR2 sequences are DFQATT and SNEGSKA (reference sequence). This CDR3 reads CSGTGRLAGFV.

Written as DNA, the CDR3 is TGCGCCAGCAGCTCGATAGCGGGAGACAATGAGCAGTTCTTC. Protein: CASSSIAGDNEQFF. The genes are TRBV4-1 and TRBJ2-1; 9 bases are a match to TRBD2. J lost 5 bases, V lost 5 bases, and 4 bases had no gene match. The CDR3 extends over 14 amino acids. The germline CDR1 and CDR2 sequences are MGHRA and YSYEKL.

This rearrangement joins TRBV19 to TRBJ1-2; D ambiguous. Per the germline V gene, CDR1 is LNHDA and CDR2 is SQIVND (reference sequence). Trimming left V 1 base short and J 2 bases short, with 8 bases between. The length of the CDR3 is 14 residues. The CDR3 sequence is CASSIVGGNYGYTF. The CDR3 coding sequence is TGTGCCAGTAGTATAGTCGGCGGAAACTATGGCTACACCTTC. The complete variable domain, with remaining parts taken from reference TRBV19 and TRBJ1-2, reads DGGITQSPKYLFRKEGQNVTLSCEQNLNHDAMYWYRQDPGQGLRLIYYSQIVNDFQKGDIAEGYSVSREKKESFPLTVTSAQKNPTAFYLCASSIVGGNYGYTFGSGTRLTVV.

V gene TRBV5-4 combines with J gene TRBJ2-1; 10 positions agree with TRBD2. Germline lookup yields CDR1 SGHNT and CDR2 YYREEE (reference sequence). The junction had 7 bases not matched to a gene; V was cut back by 2 bases and J by 8 bases. The CDR3 has 15 residues. The CDR3 sequence: CASSFLAGGLDEQFF. Written as DNA, the CDR3 is TGTGCCAGCAGCTTTTTAGCGGGAGGTTTGGATGAGCAGTTCTTC. Complete variable domain (other parts from reference TRBV5-4 and TRBJ2-1): ETGVTQSPTHLIKTRGQQVTLRCSSQSGHNTVSWYQQALGQGPQFIFQYYREEENGRGNFPPRFSGLQFPNYSSELNVNALELDDSALYLCASSFLAGGLDEQFFGPGTRLTVL.

The table lists this clone with a count of one. This chain joins TRBV27 and TRBJ1-2, with 8 bases lining up with TRBD1. The CDR3 covers 13 residues. The trim removed 5 bases at V and 6 bases at J, leaving 5 bases unmatched. Germline V gene lookup returns CDR1 MNHEY and CDR2 SMNVEV (reference sequence). DNA of the CDR3: TGTGCCAGCAGTCCGCGGACAGGGCATGGCTACACCTTC. This gives the protein CASSPRTGHGYTF.

The chain employs TRBV7-3 and TRBJ2-3; D unclear. V was pared by 6 bases and J by 2 bases, with 9 bases between. CDR1 and CDR2 (germline): SGHTA, FQGTGA. This CDR3 comprises 13 residues. CDR3 sequence reads: CASRRTSTDTQYF. CDR3 coding DNA: TGTGCCAGCAGGCGAACTTCCACAGATACGCAGTATTTT.

The chain combines TRBV29-1 with TRBJ2-4; 12 positions agree with TRBD1. V dropped 4 bases and J dropped 3; count of bases not matched to a gene: 7. The CDR3 consists of 16 residues. Germline V gives CDR1 SQVTM, CDR2 ANQGSEA. CDR3 residues: CSVVLGTGGVKNIQYF. CDR3 DNA: TGCAGCGTTGTACTCGGGACAGGGGGCGTCAAAAACATTCAGTACTTC. The complete variable domain, with remaining parts taken from reference TRBV29-1 and TRBJ2-4, reads SAVISQKPSRDICQRGTSLTIQCQVDSQVTMMFWYRQQPGQSLTLIATANQGSEATYESGFVIDKFPISRPNLTFSTLTVSNMSPEDSSIYLCSVVLGTGGVKNIQYFGAGTRLSVL.

This clone occurred a few times. This chain uses TRBV7-9 with TRBJ1-5; TRBD1 aligns across 7 bases. From germline, CDR1 is SEHNR and CDR2 FQNEAQ (reference sequence). Germline trimming cut 1 base from V and 2 bases from J; bases unmatched to any gene: 8. The CDR3 totals 17 residues. This chain's CDR3 is CASSLGTGGGGNQPQHF. The DNA for the CDR3 is TGTGCCAGCAGCTTAGGGACAGGAGGGGGTGGCAATCAGCCCCAGCATTTT.

The rearrangement joins TRBV11-2 to TRBJ2-7; a weak D match, TRBD1 (5 bases). This CDR3 region has 13 residues. CDR1 and CDR2 (germline): SGHAT, FQNNGV. Trimming left V 0 bases short and J 5 bases short, with 8 bases between. The CDR3 here is CASSLEPGNEQYF. CDR3 DNA: TGTGCCAGCAGCTTAGAGCCAGGGAACGAGCAGTACTTC. Full variable domain (outside the CDR3, taken from reference TRBV11-2 and TRBJ2-7): EAGVAQSPRYKIIEKRQSVAFWCNPISGHATLYWYQQILGQGPKLLIQFQNNGVVDDSQLPKDRFSAERLKGVDSTLKIQPAKLEDSAVYLCASSLEPGNEQYFGPGTRLTVT.

The rearrangement joins TRBV19 to TRBJ2-1, with TRBD2 identical over 12 bases. This CDR3 region has 15 residues. Germline V lookup: CDR1 LNHDA, CDR2 SQIVND (reference sequence). With V trimmed by 3 bases and J by 8 bases, 5 bases remained unmatched. CDR3: CASSIQTSGSDEQFF. The CDR3 bases are TGTGCCAGTAGTATCCAGACTAGCGGGAGCGATGAGCAGTTCTTC.

This sequence joins TRBV19 and TRBJ2-2; D unresolved. The V gene lost 7 bases and the J gene lost 0 bases, with 12 bases spanning the gap. The CDR3 consists of 15 residues. Germline V gene data show CDR1 as LNHDA and CDR2 as SQIVND (reference sequence). CDR3 residues: CASMIRGSNTGELFF. The CDR3 DNA reads as TGTGCCAGTATGATCCGAGGCTCGAACACCGGGGAGCTGTTTTTT.

V usage is TRBV19 and J usage is TRBJ1-5; the D gene is possibly TRBD1 (5 bases). V was shortened by 2 bases and J by 4 bases, with 12 bases between the two germline ends. There are 15 residues in the CDR3. Germline CDR1 LNHDA, CDR2 SQIVND (reference sequence). The chain's CDR3 is CASSIQQVENQPQHF. The CDR3 DNA reads TGTGCCAGTAGTATACAACAGGTAGAGAATCAGCCCCAGCATTTT.

This chain joins TRBV7-9 and TRBJ1-2, with D perhaps matching TRBD1 (6 bases). Trimming took 5 bases from V and 2 from J, leaving 15 bases between them. CDR3 length: 15 residues. Germline lookup yields CDR1 SEHNR and CDR2 FQNEAQ (reference sequence). Here the CDR3 reads CASSPGQGINYGYTF. The DNA for the CDR3 is TGTGCCAGCAGCCCAGGGCAGGGGATAAACTATGGCTACACCTTC. Full variable domain (remainder filled in from reference TRBV7-9 and TRBJ1-2): DTGVSQNPRHKITKRGQNVTFRCDPISEHNRLYWYRQTLGQGPEFLTYFQNEAQLEKSRLLSDRFSAERPKGSFSTLEIQRTEQGDSAMYLCASSPGQGINYGYTFGSGTRLTVV.

V and J are TRBV11-3 and TRBJ1-1; no definite D call. V lost 5 bases and J 0 bases, leaving 7 bases between the germline ends. There are 13 residues in the CDR3. Germline V gene lookup returns CDR1 SGHNT and CDR2 YENEEA. CDR3 sequence: CASSPGLNTEAFF. In nucleotides, the CDR3 is TGTGCCAGCAGCCCTGGCTTGAACACTGAAGCTTTCTTT.

The rearrangement uses TRBV10-3 and TRBJ2-5; no reliable D call. CDR3 size: 12 residues. Trimming stripped 6 bases from V and 3 bases from J, with 8 bases between. CDR1 is ENHRY, CDR2 SYGVKD, per germline. Written as DNA, the CDR3 is TGTGCCATCAGGGGCACCGAAGAGACCCAGTACTTC. This encodes CAIRGTEETQYF.

This clone has just one count. The rearrangement joins TRBV15 to TRBJ2-5, with 8 bases fitting TRBD2. Looked up from germline, CDR1 is LNHNV and CDR2 is YYDKDF (reference sequence). Unmatched junction bases numbered 5, after V lost 0 bases and J lost 2 bases. This CDR3 spans 16 amino acids. In DNA, the CDR3 is TGTGCCACCAGCAGAGATTCACTAGCGGTGCAAGAGACCCAGTACTTC. Protein product: CATSRDSLAVQETQYF.

This clone was observed a handful of times. Other DNA sequences in this specimen translate into the identical CDR3. The chain uses TRBV19 and TRBJ1-1; D may be TRBD1 (6 bases). Trimming took 3 bases from V and 1 from J, leaving 9 bases between them. This CDR3 has 14 residues. Germline V gene data show CDR1 as LNHDA and CDR2 as SQIVND (reference sequence). CDR3 sequence reads: CASSIGRGNTEAFF. In DNA, the CDR3 is TGTGCCAGTAGTATCGGCAGGGGGAACACTGAAGCTTTCTTT. Full variable domain (remainder filled in from reference TRBV19 and TRBJ1-1): DGGITQSPKYLFRKEGQNVTLSCEQNLNHDAMYWYRQDPGQGLRLIYYSQIVNDFQKGDIAEGYSVSREKKESFPLTVTSAQKNPTAFYLCASSIGRGNTEAFFGQGTRLTVV.

The rearrangement links TRBV9 to TRBJ2-2; 8 bases map to TRBD1. CDR1 is SGDLS and CDR2 is YYNGEE in the germline V gene. The CDR3 sequence is 13 residues long. After removal of 5 bases from V and 7 bases from J, the junction contained 4 bases not matched to a gene. CDR3: CASRQGEVGELFF. The CDR3 nucleotides read TGTGCCAGCAGACAGGGGGAAGTCGGGGAGCTGTTTTTT. Variable domain in full (rest from reference TRBV9 and TRBJ2-2): DSGVTQTPKHLITATGQRVTLRCSPRSGDLSVYWYQQSLDQGLQFLIQYYNGEERAKGNILERFSAQQFPDLHSELNLSSLELGDSALYFCASRQGEVGELFFGEGSRLTVL.

The chain combines TRBV29-1 with TRBJ2-1; 7 positions match TRBD2. This CDR3 comprises 14 residues. J gave up 0 bases and V 7 bases, and 6 bases lay outside the gene matches. Per germline, CDR1 SQVTM and CDR2 ANQGSEA. CDR3 region: CSGQAGSSYNEQFF. CDR3 bases: TGCAGCGGTCAAGCGGGGAGCTCCTACAATGAGCAGTTCTTC.

In regard to this clone: The germline gene is not matched at one end of the junction; a read error may be the cause. The rearrangement links TRBV7-2 to TRBJ1-5; D unresolved. The germline CDR1 and CDR2 sequences are SGHTA and FQGNSA. CDR3 length: 13 residues. The CDR3 spells CASSIAYNQPQHF. CDR3 sequence (DNA): TGTGCCAGCAGCATAGCTTATAATCAGCCCCAGCATTTT.

The chain couples TRBV4-1 to TRBJ1-1; 7 bases line up with TRBD1. From germline, CDR1 is MGHRA and CDR2 YSYEKL. Trimming removed 1 base from V and 1 base from J; junction bases left unmatched: 3. This CDR3 region has 15 residues. Here the CDR3 reads CASSQGQGANTEAFF. In DNA form, the CDR3 reads TGCGCCAGCAGCCAAGGACAGGGTGCGAACACTGAAGCTTTCTTT.

The chain uses TRBV10-2 and TRBJ2-1; 10 bases fit TRBD2. The ends lost 7 bases at V and 5 bases at J; junction bases unmatched: 17. The CDR3 length is 18 residues. CDR1 and CDR2 (germline): WSHSY, SAAADI. CDR3 coding DNA: TGCGCCAGCACCCAAGGGGGGGTATGGACTAGCGGTCACAATGAGCAGTTCTTC. Its translation: CASTQGGVWTSGHNEQFF.

This sequence joins TRBV7-9 and TRBJ1-3, with unresolved D. With 2 bases removed from V and 10 bases from J, the gap between germline ends came to 9 bases. The CDR3 loop spans 12 amino acids. The germline gives CDR1 SEHNR, CDR2 FQNEAQ (reference sequence). In DNA form, the CDR3 reads TGTGCCAGCAGCTTATTGGTGGAGACCATATATTTT. This translates into CASSLLVETIYF. Variable domain in full (rest from reference TRBV7-9 and TRBJ1-3): DTGVSQNPRHKITKRGQNVTFRCDPISEHNRLYWYRQTLGQGPEFLTYFQNEAQLEKSRLLSDRFSAERPKGSFSTLEIQRTEQGDSAMYLCASSLLVETIYFGEGSWLTVV.